Listed here is a single TCR beta chain. Antigen: not known. At the DNA level, this CDR3 is encoded by other sequences in the same sample as well. PCR was performed using 60 Vbeta and 13 Jbeta primers. The repertoire was sequenced with immunoSEQ multiplex PCR; TCRdb's copy has only in-frame clones and lacks some. The data contain 100,000 to 130,000 clones, 77% of them singletons. Trimming took 3 bases from V and 6 from J; bases not matched to a gene: 4. Germline CDR1 GTSNPN, CDR2 SVGIG (reference sequence). CDR3 size: 13 residues. This sample was included in a study of cytomegalovirus exposure and HLA in healthy donors. Study results and limitations: In an earlier analysis, most TCR beta V segments were productive about 87% or about 30% of the time. Using the classifier, cytomegalovirus status was reportedly diagnosed with high specificity and sensitivity. In a later analysis, V- and J-gene trimming of beta chains associated with a DCLRE1C missense variant, replicated independently.

This TCR was sampled from a male donor in good health and CMV-seronegative. The sequencing sample was made of PBMCs. The chain couples TRBV30 to TRBJ2-7; 11 nucleotides agree with TRBD2. The CDR3 loop reads CAWRLAGGSEQYF. The CDR3 nucleotides read TGTGCCTGGAGATTAGCGGGAGGGTCCGAGCAGTACTTC.